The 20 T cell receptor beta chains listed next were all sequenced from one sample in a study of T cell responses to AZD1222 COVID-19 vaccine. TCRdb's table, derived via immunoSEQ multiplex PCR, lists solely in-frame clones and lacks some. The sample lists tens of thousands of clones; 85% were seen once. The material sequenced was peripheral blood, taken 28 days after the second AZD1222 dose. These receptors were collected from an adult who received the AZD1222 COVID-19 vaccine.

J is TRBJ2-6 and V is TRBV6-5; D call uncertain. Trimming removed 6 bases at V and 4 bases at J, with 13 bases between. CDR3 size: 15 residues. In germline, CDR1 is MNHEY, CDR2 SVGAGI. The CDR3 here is CASRGFTAGANVLTF. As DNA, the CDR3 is TGTGCCAGCAGAGGCTTTACGGCCGGGGCCAACGTCCTGACTTTC.

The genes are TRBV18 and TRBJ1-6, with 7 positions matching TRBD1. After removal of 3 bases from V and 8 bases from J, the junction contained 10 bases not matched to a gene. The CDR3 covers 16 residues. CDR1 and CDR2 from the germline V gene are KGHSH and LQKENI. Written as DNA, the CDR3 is TGTGCCAGCTCACCGGCTGTCCAGGGGGGGGATTCACCCCTCCACTTT. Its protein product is CASSPAVQGGDSPLHF.

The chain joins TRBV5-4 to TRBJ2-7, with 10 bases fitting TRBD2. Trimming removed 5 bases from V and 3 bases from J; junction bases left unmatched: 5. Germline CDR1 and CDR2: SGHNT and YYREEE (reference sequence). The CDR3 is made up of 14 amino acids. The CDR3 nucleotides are TGTGCCAGCAGTGGGACTAGCGACCTCTACGAGCAGTACTTC. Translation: CASSGTSDLYEQYF.

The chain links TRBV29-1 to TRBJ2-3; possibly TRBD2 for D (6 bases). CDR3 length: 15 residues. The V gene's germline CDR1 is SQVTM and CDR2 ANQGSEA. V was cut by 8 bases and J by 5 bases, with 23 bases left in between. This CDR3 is CSPCGAGSKQDTQYF. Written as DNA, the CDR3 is TGCAGCCCCTGCGGGGCAGGGTCCAAGCAAGATACGCAGTATTTT.

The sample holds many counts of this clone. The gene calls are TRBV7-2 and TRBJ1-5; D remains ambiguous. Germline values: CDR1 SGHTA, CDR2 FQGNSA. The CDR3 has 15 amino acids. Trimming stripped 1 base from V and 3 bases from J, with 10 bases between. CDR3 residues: CASSLDSQINQPQHF. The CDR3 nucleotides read TGTGCCAGCAGCTTAGATTCTCAGATCAATCAGCCCCAGCATTTT.

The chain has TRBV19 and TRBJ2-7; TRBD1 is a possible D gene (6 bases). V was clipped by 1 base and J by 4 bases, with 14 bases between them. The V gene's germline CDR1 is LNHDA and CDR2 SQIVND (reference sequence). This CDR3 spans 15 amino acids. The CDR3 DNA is TGTGCCAGTAGTATAGGGCCGGGGACACATTACGAGCAGTACTTC. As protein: CASSIGPGTHYEQYF.

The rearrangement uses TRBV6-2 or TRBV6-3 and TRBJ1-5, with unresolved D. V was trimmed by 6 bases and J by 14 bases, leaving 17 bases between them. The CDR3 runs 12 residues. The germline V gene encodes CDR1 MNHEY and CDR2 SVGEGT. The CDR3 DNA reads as TGTGCCAGCAGCCCTAGACATGACTCCAAGCATTTT. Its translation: CASSPRHDSKHF.

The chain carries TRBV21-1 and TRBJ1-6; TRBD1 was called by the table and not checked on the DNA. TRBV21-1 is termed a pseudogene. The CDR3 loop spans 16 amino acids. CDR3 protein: CASSKVPRSYNSPLHF. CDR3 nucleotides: TGTGCCAGCAGCAAAGTACCCAGATCCTATAATTCACCCCTCCACTTT.

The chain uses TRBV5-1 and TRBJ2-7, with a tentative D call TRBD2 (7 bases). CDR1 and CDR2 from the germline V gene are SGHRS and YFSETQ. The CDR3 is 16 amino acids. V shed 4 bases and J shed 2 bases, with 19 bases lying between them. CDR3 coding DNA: TGCGCCAGCAGCCGACAAATTGGGGGGGCGACCTACGAGCAGTACTTC. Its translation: CASSRQIGGATYEQYF. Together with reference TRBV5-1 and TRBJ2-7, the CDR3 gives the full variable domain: KAGVTQTPRYLIKTRGQQVTLSCSPISGHRSVSWYQQTPGQGLQFLFEYFSETQRNKGNFPGRFSGRQFSNSRSEMNVSTLELGDSALYLCASSRQIGGATYEQYFGPGTRLTVT.

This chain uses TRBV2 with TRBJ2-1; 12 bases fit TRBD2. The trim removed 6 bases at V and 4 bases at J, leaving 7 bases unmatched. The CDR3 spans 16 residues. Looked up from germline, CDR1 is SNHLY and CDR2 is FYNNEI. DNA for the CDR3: TGTGCCAGCAGCGCCCAGCTAGCGGGGGGGTACAATGAGCAGTTCTTC. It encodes CASSAQLAGGYNEQFF.

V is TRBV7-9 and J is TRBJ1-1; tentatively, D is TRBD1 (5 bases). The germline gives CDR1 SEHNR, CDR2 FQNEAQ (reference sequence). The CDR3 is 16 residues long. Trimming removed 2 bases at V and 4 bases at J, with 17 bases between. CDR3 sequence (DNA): TGTGCCAGCAGCTTATTAGGGACCGATGATGGCACTGAAGCTTTCTTT. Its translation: CASSLLGTDDGTEAFF.

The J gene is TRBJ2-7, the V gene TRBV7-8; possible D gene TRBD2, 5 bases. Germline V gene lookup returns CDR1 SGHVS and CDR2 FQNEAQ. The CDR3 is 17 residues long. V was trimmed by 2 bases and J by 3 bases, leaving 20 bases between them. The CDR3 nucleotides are TGTGCCAGCAGCTTAATTTCTTACCCTGCAGACTACTACGAGCAGTACTTC. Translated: CASSLISYPADYYEQYF. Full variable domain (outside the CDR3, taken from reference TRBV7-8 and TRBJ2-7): GAGVSQSPRYKVAKRGQDVALRCDPISGHVSLFWYQQALGQGPEFLTYFQNEAQLDKSGLPSDRFFAERPEGSVSTLKIQRTQQEDSAVYLCASSLISYPADYYEQYFGPGTRLTVT.

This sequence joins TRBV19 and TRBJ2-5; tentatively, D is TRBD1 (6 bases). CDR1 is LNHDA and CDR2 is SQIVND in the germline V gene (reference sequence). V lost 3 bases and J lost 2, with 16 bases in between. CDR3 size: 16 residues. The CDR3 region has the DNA TGTGCCAGTAGTATTATTAGCAGGGGATGGCAAGAGACCCAGTACTTC. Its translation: CASSIISRGWQETQYF.

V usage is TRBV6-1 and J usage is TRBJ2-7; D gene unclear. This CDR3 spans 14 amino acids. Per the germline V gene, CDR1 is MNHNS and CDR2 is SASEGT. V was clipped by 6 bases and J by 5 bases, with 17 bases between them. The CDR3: CASSPYEEKNEQYF. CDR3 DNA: TGTGCCAGCAGCCCCTACGAGGAGAAAAACGAGCAGTACTTC.

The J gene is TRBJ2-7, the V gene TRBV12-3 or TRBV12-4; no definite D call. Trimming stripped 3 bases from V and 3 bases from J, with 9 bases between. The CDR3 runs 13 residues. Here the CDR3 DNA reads TGTGCCAGCAGTTTTCGCATATTCTACGAGCAGTACTTC. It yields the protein CASSFRIFYEQYF.

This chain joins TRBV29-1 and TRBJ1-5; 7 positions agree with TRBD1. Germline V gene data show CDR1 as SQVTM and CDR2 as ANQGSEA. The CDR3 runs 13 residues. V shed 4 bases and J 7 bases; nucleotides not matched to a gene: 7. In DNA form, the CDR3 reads TGCAGCGTTGTGCTGGCAGGGGGGCAGCCCCAGCATTTT. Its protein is CSVVLAGGQPQHF.

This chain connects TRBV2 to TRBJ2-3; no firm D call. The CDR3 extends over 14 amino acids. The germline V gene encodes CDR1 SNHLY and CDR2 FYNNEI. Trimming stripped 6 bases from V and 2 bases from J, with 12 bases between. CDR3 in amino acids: CASRLTDTTDTQYF. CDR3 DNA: TGTGCCAGCAGATTGACCGACACCACAGATACGCAGTATTTT. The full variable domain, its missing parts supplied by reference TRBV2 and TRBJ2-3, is EPEVTQTPSHQVTQMGQEVILRCVPISNHLYFYWYRQILGQKVEFLVSFYNNEISEKSEIFDDQFSVERPDGSNFTLKIRSTKLEDSAMYFCASRLTDTTDTQYFGPGTRLTVL.

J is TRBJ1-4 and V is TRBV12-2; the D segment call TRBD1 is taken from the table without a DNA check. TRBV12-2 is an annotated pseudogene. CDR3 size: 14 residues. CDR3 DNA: TGTGCAAGTCGCTTAGCTCAGGGGGCGATTCGGCTGTTTTTT. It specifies CASRLAQGAIRLFF.

CDR3 nucleotides: TGTGCCACCACGAGGCGGTCAAGCACAGATACGCAGTATTTT. It translates to CATTRRSSTDTQYF. The J gene is TRBJ2-3, the V gene TRBV3-1 (or the pseudogene TRBV3-2); no clear D. This CDR3 is 14 amino acids long. The germline V gene has CDR1 LGHDT and CDR2 YNNKEL (reference sequence). V lost 10 bases, J lost 0 bases, and 14 bases lay in between.

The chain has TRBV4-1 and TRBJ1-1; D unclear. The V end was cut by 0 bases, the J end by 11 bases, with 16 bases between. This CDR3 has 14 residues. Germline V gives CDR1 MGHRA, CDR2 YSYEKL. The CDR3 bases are TGCGCCAGCAGCCAAGATCGTCGGCCCGGCGGTGCTTTCTTT. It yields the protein CASSQDRRPGGAFF.